The present T cell receptor (beta chain) was sequenced within a study of blood T cell repertoires in COVID-19. The overall study: The samples span acute and convalescent COVID-19 from the United States, Italy and Spain.

Seattle-derived patients entered the study during active infection and were followed longitudinally. Profiled with immunoSEQ multiplex PCR; TCRdb holds only in-frame clones, not every one. Of some 240,000 clones listed, 80% to 90% are singletons. Germline trimming cut 4 bases from V and 2 bases from J; bases unmatched to any gene: 10. The CDR3 consists of 17 residues. Germline V gene lookup returns CDR1 SGDLS and CDR2 YYNGEE. The chain uses TRBV9 and TRBJ2-1; TRBD2 agrees at 9 bases. The clonotype was recovered from a woman aged 70-85 years with COVID-19, enrolled during active disease. The source material was peripheral blood. The CDR3 loop is CASSLGVAGAPYNEQFF. CDR3 bases: TGTGCCAGCAGCCTCGGGGTAGCGGGAGCACCCTACAATGAGCAGTTCTTC.